Below are 20 T cell receptor beta chains sequenced from a single sample in a study of vaccination and CD4 T cells after COVID-19. Described treatment: roughly 11-day PBMC culture with coronavirus spike peptide pools or control peptides (ViraFEST assay). Unexposed donor CD4+ T cells predated the COVID-19 pandemic, collected 2011-2018. Their specific antigens are unknown. Sequenced with the Oncomine TCR Beta short-read assay was DNA taken from cultured CD4+ T cells. TCRdb itself ran the PCR reads through MiXCR, one entry per CDR3 protein. The table includes 7,800 or so distinct CDR3 sequences, about 38% detected once. The sequencing input was CD4+ T cells from blood, cultured in vitro. The origin of the receptors is a human donor in good health.

The chain carries TRBV2 and TRBJ1-5; D may be TRBD1 (6 bases). V lost 7 bases, J lost 9 bases, and 19 bases lay in between. CDR1 SNHLY and CDR2 FYNNEI come from the germline V gene. The CDR3 is 14 amino acids. The CDR3 loop is CASNPGGARRPQHF. The CDR3 region has the DNA TGTGCCAGCAATCCGGGGGGCGCGAGGCGGCCCCAGCATTTT.

In its sample, this clonotype was seen a few times. The rearrangement links TRBV19 to TRBJ1-5, with 7 positions matching TRBD1. Germline CDR1 and CDR2: LNHDA and SQIVND (reference sequence). With 7 bases clipped from V and 9 bases from J, the junction kept 12 bases outside the gene matches. This CDR3 is built from 14 residues. The CDR3 coding sequence is TGTGCCAGTACCGATGACAGGGACGCCCGGCCCCAGCATTTT. This translates into CASTDDRDARPQHF.

The chain uses TRBV12-3 or TRBV12-4 and TRBJ1-6, with TRBD1 identical over 8 bases. Trimming at V came to 3 bases and at J to 9 bases, leaving 1 base not matched to a gene. CDR3 length: 13 residues. This chain's CDR3 is CASSFTGGSPLHF. CDR3 DNA: TGTGCCAGCAGTTTTACAGGGGGTTCACCCCTCCACTTT.

This clonotype was counted between two and nine times. The chain links TRBV6-1 to TRBJ2-7, with unresolved D. V lost 6 bases to trimming and J lost 2 bases, with 14 bases between them. The CDR3 is 14 residues long. In germline, CDR1 is MNHNS, CDR2 SASEGT. CDR3 in amino acids: CASRPGGRAYEQYF. CDR3 sequence (DNA): TGTGCCAGCAGACCGGGCGGCCGCGCCTACGAGCAGTACTTC.

The gene calls are TRBV6-5 and TRBJ2-2; D uncertain. V was pared by 4 bases and J by 3 bases, with 6 bases between. Germline CDR1 is MNHEY and CDR2 is SVGAGI. The CDR3 covers 13 residues. The CDR3 DNA reads TGTGCCAGCAGTTTTCCGGACACCGGGGAGCTGTTTTTT. This gives the protein CASSFPDTGELFF.

The chain carries TRBV25-1 and TRBJ1-1; D is possibly TRBD1 (6 bases). Germline V lookup: CDR1 MGHDK, CDR2 SYGVNS. Trimming shortened V by 6 bases and J by 9 bases, and 17 bases separated the two germline ends. This CDR3 has 13 residues. CDR3 amino acids: CASSQAGGGKAFF. CDR3 DNA sequence: TGTGCCAGCAGCCAAGCCGGGGGCGGCAAAGCTTTCTTT.

A few counts support this clonotype. The rearrangement links TRBV19 to TRBJ2-3, with D perhaps TRBD1 (6 bases). The V end lost 5 bases, the J end lost 6 bases, and 15 bases lay between the germline ends. CDR1 is LNHDA, CDR2 SQIVND, per germline (reference sequence). The CDR3 runs to 14 residues. The DNA for the CDR3 is TGTGCCAGTAGTCCCAGGGGAGTCGATGATACGCAGTATTTT. This gives the protein CASSPRGVDDTQYF.

The chain is built from TRBV10-1 and TRBJ1-3; D is undetermined. The V end lost 4 bases, the J end lost 4 bases, and 8 bases lay between the germline ends. The CDR3 covers 13 residues. Germline loops: CDR1 WNHNN, CDR2 SYGVQD (reference sequence). DNA for the CDR3: TGCGCCAGCAGTGGAGCGATGGGAAACACCATATATTTT. Its protein is CASSGAMGNTIYF.

In its sample, this clonotype was seen a few times. The V and J genes are TRBV5-6 and TRBJ1-6; D might be TRBD1 (5 bases). Germline CDR1 is SGHDT and CDR2 is YYEEEE. Trimming took 2 bases from V and 8 from J, leaving 8 bases between them. The CDR3 length is 13 residues. CDR3 amino acids: CASSFGGDSPLHF. The CDR3 DNA sequence: TGTGCCAGCAGCTTCGGAGGGGATTCACCCCTCCACTTT.

This clonotype was detected once. The chain has TRBV6-2 or TRBV6-3 and TRBJ2-1; weak D call: TRBD2 (5 bases). From germline, CDR1 is MNHEY and CDR2 SVGEGT. This CDR3 has 12 amino acids. Trimming stripped 7 bases from V and 8 bases from J, with 12 bases between. DNA for the CDR3: TGTGCCAGCACAAGGACTCCCCATGAGCAGTTCTTC. This encodes CASTRTPHEQFF.

This clonotype was seen a handful of times. The V gene is TRBV5-1, the J gene TRBJ1-1; D might be TRBD1 (5 bases). Germline V gives CDR1 SGHRS, CDR2 YFSETQ. The CDR3 runs to 14 residues. V lost 4 bases and J lost 4, with 14 bases in between. CDR3 sequence: CASSGMEGRTEAFF. CDR3 sequence (DNA): TGCGCCAGCAGCGGCATGGAGGGGCGCACTGAAGCTTTCTTT.

The rearrangement links TRBV6-5 to TRBJ1-2; perhaps TRBD1 as D (6 bases). Germline CDR1 and CDR2: MNHEY and SVGAGI. This CDR3 contains 15 residues. Trimming stripped 2 bases from V and 0 bases from J, with 10 bases between. The CDR3 bases are TGTGCCAGCAGTTACGACAGGTCCTCTAACTATGGCTACACCTTC. It specifies CASSYDRSSNYGYTF.

This clonotype was counted only a few times. The CDR3 here is CASSQSGAGNQPQHF. Here the CDR3 DNA reads TGTGCCAGCAGCCAGTCGGGGGCAGGCAATCAGCCCCAGCATTTT. The rearrangement uses TRBV7-2 and TRBJ1-5, with D perhaps matching TRBD1 (6 bases). Germline V lookup: CDR1 SGHTA, CDR2 FQGNSA. CDR3 length: 15 amino acids. Trimming removed 5 bases from V and 2 bases from J, with 13 bases in between.

This chain links TRBV2 with TRBJ2-7; 7 bases agree with TRBD1. The length of the CDR3 is 15 residues. CDR1 and CDR2 (germline): SNHLY, FYNNEI. The trim removed 5 bases at V and 1 base at J, leaving 8 bases unmatched. In DNA, the CDR3 is TGTGCCAGCAGTATAACAGGGGTTCTATCCTACGAGCAGTACTTC. Translated: CASSITGVLSYEQYF.

This clonotype was seen only a few times. The rearrangement joins TRBV10-3 to TRBJ1-5; D unresolved. CDR1 and CDR2 (germline): ENHRY, SYGVKD. Trimming left V 11 bases short and J 1 base short, with 12 bases between. The CDR3 covers 13 residues. This chain's CDR3 is CAVGIGSNQPQHF. The CDR3, as DNA: TGTGCCGTAGGTATCGGGAGCAATCAGCCCCAGCATTTT.

In its sample, this clonotype was seen once. The chain has TRBV6-5 and TRBJ1-3; D remains unclear. Germline V gives CDR1 MNHEY, CDR2 SVGAGI. Trimming took off 4 bases at V and 4 bases at J, with 11 bases between the two ends. This CDR3 comprises 14 residues. The CDR3 spells CASSSDYRGNTIYF. The CDR3 DNA follows: TGTGCCAGCAGTTCCGATTACAGAGGAAACACCATATATTTT.

The chain carries TRBV7-3 and TRBJ2-2; tentative D call: TRBD2 (6 bases). Germline V lookup: CDR1 SGHTA, CDR2 FQGTGA. Trimming stripped 5 bases from V and 0 bases from J, with 10 bases between. This CDR3 is built from 15 residues. CDR3 sequence (DNA): TGTGCCAGCAGCACCGGGACTCCGAACACCGGGGAGCTGTTTTTT. Its translation is CASSTGTPNTGELFF.

This clonotype was observed a handful of times. The chain carries TRBV6-5 and TRBJ2-7; unclear D gene. Deletions cut 2 bases from V and 6 bases from J, with 5 bases between. The CDR3 is made up of 11 amino acids. Germline V lookup: CDR1 MNHEY, CDR2 SVGAGI. The CDR3 spells CASSYATEQYF. CDR3 nucleotide sequence: TGTGCCAGCAGTTACGCCACCGAGCAGTACTTC.

V is TRBV6-1 and J is TRBJ2-1; 7 bases are shared with TRBD2. Germline V gene data show CDR1 as MNHNS and CDR2 as SASEGT. Losses at the gene ends were 2 bases for V and 2 bases for J; bases not matched to a gene: 3. CDR3 length: 15 residues. This CDR3 is CASSEMLAAYNEQFF. The DNA of the CDR3 is TGTGCCAGCAGTGAAATGCTAGCGGCCTACAATGAGCAGTTCTTC.

In its sample, this clonotype is medium-sized. This chain connects TRBV20-1 to TRBJ1-2; TRBD1 matches at 7 bases. CDR3 length equals 14 residues. After removal of 1 base from V and 7 bases from J, the junction contained 9 bases not matched to a gene. CDR1 DFQATT and CDR2 SNEGSKA come from the germline V gene (reference sequence). The CDR3 region has the DNA TGCAGTGCTAGAGTCGGTGACAGGGAGGTTGGCTACACCTTC. This codes for CSARVGDREVGYTF.